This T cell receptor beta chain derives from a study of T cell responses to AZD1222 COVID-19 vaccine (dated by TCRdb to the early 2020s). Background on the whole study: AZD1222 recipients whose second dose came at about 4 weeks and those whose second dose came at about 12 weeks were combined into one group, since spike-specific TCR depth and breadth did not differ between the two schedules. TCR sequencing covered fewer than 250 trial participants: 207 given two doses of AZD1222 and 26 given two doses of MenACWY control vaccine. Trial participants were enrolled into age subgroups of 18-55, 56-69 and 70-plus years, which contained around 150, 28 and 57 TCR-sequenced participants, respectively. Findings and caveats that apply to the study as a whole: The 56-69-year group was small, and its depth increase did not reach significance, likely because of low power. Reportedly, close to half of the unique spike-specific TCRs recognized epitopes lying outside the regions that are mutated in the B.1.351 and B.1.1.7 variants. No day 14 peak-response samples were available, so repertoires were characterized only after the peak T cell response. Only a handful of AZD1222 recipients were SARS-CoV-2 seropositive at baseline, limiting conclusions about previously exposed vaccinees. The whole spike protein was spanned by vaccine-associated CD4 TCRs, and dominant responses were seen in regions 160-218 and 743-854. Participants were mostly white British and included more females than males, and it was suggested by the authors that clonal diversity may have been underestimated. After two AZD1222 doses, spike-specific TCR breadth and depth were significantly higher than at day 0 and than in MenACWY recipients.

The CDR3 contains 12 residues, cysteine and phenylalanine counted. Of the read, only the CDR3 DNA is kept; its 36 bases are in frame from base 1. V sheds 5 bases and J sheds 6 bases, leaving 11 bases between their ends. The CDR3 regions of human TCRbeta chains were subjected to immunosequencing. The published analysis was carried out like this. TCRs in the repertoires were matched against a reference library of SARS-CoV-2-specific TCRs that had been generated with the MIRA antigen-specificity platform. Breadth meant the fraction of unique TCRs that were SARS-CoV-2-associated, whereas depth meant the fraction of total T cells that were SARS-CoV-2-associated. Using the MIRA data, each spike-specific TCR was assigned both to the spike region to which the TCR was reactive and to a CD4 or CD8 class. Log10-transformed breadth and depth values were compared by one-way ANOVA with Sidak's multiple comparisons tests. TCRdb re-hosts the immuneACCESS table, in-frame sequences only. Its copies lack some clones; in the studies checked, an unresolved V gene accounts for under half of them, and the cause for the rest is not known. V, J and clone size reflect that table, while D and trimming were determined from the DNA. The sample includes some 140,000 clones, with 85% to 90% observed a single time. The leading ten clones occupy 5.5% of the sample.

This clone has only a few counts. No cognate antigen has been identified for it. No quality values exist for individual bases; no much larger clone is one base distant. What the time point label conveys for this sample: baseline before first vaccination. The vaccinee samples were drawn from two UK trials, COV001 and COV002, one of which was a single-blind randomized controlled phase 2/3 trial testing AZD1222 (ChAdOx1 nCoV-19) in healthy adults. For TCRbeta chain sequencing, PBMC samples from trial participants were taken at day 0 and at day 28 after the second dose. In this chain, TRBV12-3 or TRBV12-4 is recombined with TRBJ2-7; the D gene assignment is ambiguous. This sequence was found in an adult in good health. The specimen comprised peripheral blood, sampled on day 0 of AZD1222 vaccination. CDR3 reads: CASSLSWGEQYF. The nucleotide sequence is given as TGTGCCAGCAGTCTTAGCTGGGGCGAGCAGTACTTC.